Listed below are T cell receptor beta chains from one sample, sequenced in a study of OX40 agonist ivuxolimab in advanced cancers. Using immunoSEQ multiplex PCR, the repertoire was profiled, and TCRdb retains in-frame clones only, with some absent. In the table there are approximately 50,000 clones, about 88% of which are singletons. Sequenced material: CD4+ or CD8+ T cells sorted from blood, taken in a trial of the OX40 agonist ivuxolimab. The receptor set was obtained from an adult with an advanced solid tumor such as melanoma, head and neck, liver or kidney cancer. Each CDR3 is given with its conserved first and last residue. Fields, in order: J gene, clone size, D gene, V gene, CDR3 DNA, CDR3 protein. D genes are given only for firm matches. Only some rows state a clone size, as once, few, many or a class for expanded clones.

j_call: TRBJ2-2; clone_size: .; d_call: .; v_call: TRBV5-5; cdr3_nt: TGTGCCAGCAGCTTGGGACAGCCGAGCACCGGGGAGCTGTTTTTT; cdr3_aa: CASSLGQPSTGELFF
j_call: TRBJ2-3; clone_size: .; d_call: .; v_call: TRBV4-3; cdr3_nt: TGCGCCAGCAGCCCAAGATCAGGGGCAGATACGCAGTATTTT; cdr3_aa: CASSPRSGADTQYF
j_call: TRBJ2-6; clone_size: once; d_call: .; v_call: TRBV19; cdr3_nt: TGTGCCAGTAGTATTTTGGGGGCCTCTGGGGCCAACGTCCTGACTTTC; cdr3_aa: CASSILGASGANVLTF
j_call: TRBJ2-7; clone_size: once; d_call: .; v_call: TRBV10-3; cdr3_nt: TGTGCCACGGCCCCCTCCCCGGGCTACGAGCAGTACTTC; cdr3_aa: CATAPSPGYEQYF
j_call: TRBJ2-5; clone_size: .; d_call: .; v_call: TRBV18; cdr3_nt: TGTGCCAGCTCACCGTCGGGGTACCAAGAGACCCAGTACTTC; cdr3_aa: CASSPSGYQETQYF
j_call: TRBJ1-4; clone_size: .; d_call: TRBD1; v_call: TRBV19; cdr3_nt: TGTGCCAGTAGTTCCCGACCAGACAGGGTCTGGAGTACTAATGAAAAACTGTTTTTT; cdr3_aa: CASSSRPDRVWSTNEKLFF
j_call: TRBJ2-3; clone_size: .; d_call: .; v_call: TRBV12-2; cdr3_nt: TGTGCAAGTCGCTTAGTTGCAGGGGCGGTTTTTACAGATACGCAGTATTTT; cdr3_aa: CASRLVAGAVFTDTQYF
j_call: TRBJ2-3; clone_size: once; d_call: TRBD1; v_call: TRBV30; cdr3_nt: TGTGCTTTGCCACAGGGGAGCACAGATACGCAGTATTTT; cdr3_aa: CALPQGSTDTQYF
j_call: TRBJ1-2; clone_size: .; d_call: TRBD1; v_call: TRBV2; cdr3_nt: TGTGCCAGCAGTCCCCTGGACAGGGATAATGGCTACACCTTC; cdr3_aa: CASSPLDRDNGYTF
j_call: TRBJ2-3; clone_size: .; d_call: .; v_call: TRBV11-3; cdr3_nt: TGTGCCAGCAGCTTAGGTCTCCCGTCTAGCACAGATACGCAGTATTTT; cdr3_aa: CASSLGLPSSTDTQYF
j_call: TRBJ2-2; clone_size: .; d_call: .; v_call: TRBV2; cdr3_nt: TGTGCCAGCAGCGCCTGGTCCCCCGAAGCCGGGGAGCTGTTTTTT; cdr3_aa: CASSAWSPEAGELFF
j_call: TRBJ2-7; clone_size: .; d_call: .; v_call: TRBV15; cdr3_nt: TGTGCCACCAGCAGAGATAGAAGTCCGAGGTCTGGTGGCGAGCAGTACTTC; cdr3_aa: CATSRDRSPRSGGEQYF
j_call: TRBJ2-3; clone_size: .; d_call: .; v_call: TRBV5-1; cdr3_nt: TGCGCCAGCAGCATATACAGGGAATCAGATACGCAGTATTTT; cdr3_aa: CASSIYRESDTQYF
j_call: TRBJ1-1; clone_size: .; d_call: .; v_call: TRBV14; cdr3_nt: TGTGCCAGCAGCCCCTTAGGAAAGGGGAACACTAAAGCTTTCTTT; cdr3_aa: CASSPLGKGNTKAFF
j_call: TRBJ2-7; clone_size: .; d_call: .; v_call: TRBV2; cdr3_nt: TGTGCCAGCAGACGGACAGCCCGACTGGACGGGCAGTACTTC; cdr3_aa: CASRRTARLDGQYF
j_call: TRBJ1-2; clone_size: .; d_call: .; v_call: TRBV6-1; cdr3_nt: TGTGCCAGCAGTGGGTGGGAGGGCGCCTATGGCTACACCTTC; cdr3_aa: CASSGWEGAYGYTF
j_call: TRBJ1-2; clone_size: .; d_call: TRBD1; v_call: TRBV7-2; cdr3_nt: TGTGCCAGCAGCTTATGGGCAGGGGGCCCCTATGGCTACACCTTC; cdr3_aa: CASSLWAGGPYGYTF
j_call: TRBJ2-5; clone_size: few; d_call: .; v_call: TRBV27; cdr3_nt: TGTGCCAGCAGCCCACAGGGGAGGGTTAGAGAGACCCAGTACTTC; cdr3_aa: CASSPQGRVRETQYF
j_call: TRBJ2-5; clone_size: .; d_call: TRBD1; v_call: TRBV9; cdr3_nt: TGTGCCAGCAGCGTAGGGACAGGGGGCGTCAGGGAGACCCAGTACTTC; cdr3_aa: CASSVGTGGVRETQYF
j_call: TRBJ2-5; clone_size: .; d_call: .; v_call: TRBV29-1; cdr3_nt: TGCAGCGTACAGGGTTTCCAAGAGACCCAGTACTTC; cdr3_aa: CSVQGFQETQYF
j_call: TRBJ2-2; clone_size: once; d_call: .; v_call: TRBV27; cdr3_nt: TGTGCCAGCAGTCGGAGACTAGACGCGAACACCGGGGAGCTGTTTTTT; cdr3_aa: CASSRRLDANTGELFF
j_call: TRBJ1-3; clone_size: .; d_call: TRBD1; v_call: TRBV6-5; cdr3_nt: TGTGCCAGCAGTTACTCGGGACAGTATACCGGAAACACCATATATTTT; cdr3_aa: CASSYSGQYTGNTIYF
j_call: TRBJ1-2; clone_size: .; d_call: TRBD1; v_call: TRBV5-1; cdr3_nt: TGCGCCAGCAGCTTGGGACAGGGTAACTATGGCTACACCTTC; cdr3_aa: CASSLGQGNYGYTF
j_call: TRBJ2-3; clone_size: .; d_call: TRBD2; v_call: TRBV9; cdr3_nt: TGTGCCAGCAGCGGGCGACTAGCCACAGATACGCAGTATTTT; cdr3_aa: CASSGRLATDTQYF